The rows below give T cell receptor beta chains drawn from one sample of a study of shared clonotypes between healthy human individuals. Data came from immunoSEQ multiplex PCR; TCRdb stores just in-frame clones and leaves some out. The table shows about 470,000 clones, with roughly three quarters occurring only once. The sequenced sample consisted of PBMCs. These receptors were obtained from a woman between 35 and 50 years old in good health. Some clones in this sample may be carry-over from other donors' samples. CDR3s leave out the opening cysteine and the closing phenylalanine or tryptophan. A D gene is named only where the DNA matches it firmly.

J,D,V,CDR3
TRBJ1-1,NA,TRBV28,ASSPYRGGATEAF
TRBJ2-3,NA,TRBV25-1,ASSDARSDTQY
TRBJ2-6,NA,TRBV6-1,ASTYSSGANVLT
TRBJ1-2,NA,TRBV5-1,ASSLDAEGYT
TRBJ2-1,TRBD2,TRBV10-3,ASSYRREVPNEQF
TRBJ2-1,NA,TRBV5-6,ASSWDWSYNEQF
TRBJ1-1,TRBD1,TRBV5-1,ASSLGSTGGTEAF
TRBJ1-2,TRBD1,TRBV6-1,ASSEGQVIDYGYT
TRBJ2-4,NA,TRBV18,ASSPPDSPEIQY
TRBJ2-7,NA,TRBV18,ASSPGSGGYEQY
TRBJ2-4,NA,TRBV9,ASSVAAGGKNIQY
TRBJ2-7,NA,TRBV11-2,ASSSRSRGPYEQY
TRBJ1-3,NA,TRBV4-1,ASSQGGGRASGNTIY
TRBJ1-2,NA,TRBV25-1,ASSESGTVNYGYT
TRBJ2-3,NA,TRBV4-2,ASSQEEQGDRTDTQY
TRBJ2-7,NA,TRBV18,ASSPPTRLTWEQY
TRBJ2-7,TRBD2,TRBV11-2,ASSHLAGGSYEQY
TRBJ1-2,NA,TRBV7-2,ASSPDRANYGYT
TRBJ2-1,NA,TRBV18,ASSVGAPPYNEQF
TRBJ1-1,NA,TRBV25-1,ASSEGAGGVTEAF
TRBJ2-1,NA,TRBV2,ASSESSSYNEQF
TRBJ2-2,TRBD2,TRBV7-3,ASSLGTSGSTGELF
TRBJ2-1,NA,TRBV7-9,ASSLADSYNEQF
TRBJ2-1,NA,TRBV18,ASSPSQGVGNEQF
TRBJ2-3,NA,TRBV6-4,ASSDGLGYTQY
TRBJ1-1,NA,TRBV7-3,ASSLQGPHEAF
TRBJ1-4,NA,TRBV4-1,ASSRFLLATNEKLF
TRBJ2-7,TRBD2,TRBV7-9,ASSPGLAAYEQY
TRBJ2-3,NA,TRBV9,ASSVGGAEDTQY
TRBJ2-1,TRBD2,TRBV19,ASSIRLAGRSYNEQF
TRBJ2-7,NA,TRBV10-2,ASSESGTSYEQY
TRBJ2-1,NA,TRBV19,ASKQRDHNEQF
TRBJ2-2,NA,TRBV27,ASSSSAGELF
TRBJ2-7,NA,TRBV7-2,ASSGPGRRQY
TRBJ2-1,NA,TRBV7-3,ASSLTFGSGNEQF
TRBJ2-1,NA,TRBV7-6,ASSLVDQFGNEQF
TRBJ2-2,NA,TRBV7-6,ASSLRNTGELF
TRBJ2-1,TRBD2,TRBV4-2,ASSPGTINEQF
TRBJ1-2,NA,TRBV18,ASSRLDRMYGYT
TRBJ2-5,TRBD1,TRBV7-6,ASSLSTGGETQY
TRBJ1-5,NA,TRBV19,ASSPEVGWNQPQH
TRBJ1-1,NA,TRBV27,ASSSLQGGNTEAF
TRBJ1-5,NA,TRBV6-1,ASSEGWNQPQH
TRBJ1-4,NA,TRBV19,ASRSQGNGKLF
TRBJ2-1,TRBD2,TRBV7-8,ASSPPGGTGNEQF
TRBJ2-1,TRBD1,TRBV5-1,ASSSRTGVDEQF
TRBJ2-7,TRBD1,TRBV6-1,ASRSTGDNEQY
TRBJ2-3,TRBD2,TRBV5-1,ASSLGLAGGTDTQY
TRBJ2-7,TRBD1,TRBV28,ASRPGTDYKQY
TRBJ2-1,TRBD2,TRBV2,ASSEGGSGNYNEQF
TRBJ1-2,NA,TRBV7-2,ASSLKSAGVGGYT
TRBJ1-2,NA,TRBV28,ASSLAGRVYGYT
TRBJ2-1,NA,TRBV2,ASSRTSGNEQF
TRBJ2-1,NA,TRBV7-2,ASSFVGSRASSYNEQF
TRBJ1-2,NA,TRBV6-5,ASSDSSYGYT
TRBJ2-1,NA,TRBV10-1,ASSVGRPSYNEQF
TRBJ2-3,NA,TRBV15,ATSRGRGRETDTQY